This T cell receptor (beta chain) derives from a study of chemoradiotherapy in HPV16-positive cancers (dated by TCRdb to between 2022 and 2023). At the level of the whole study: Functional T-cell assays on cells from two HPV16-positive patients defined candidate HPV-specific T-cell clones and common TCR motifs. The study asked whether T-cell immunity to the HPV oncoproteins E6 and E7 changes during chemoradiotherapy and whether this immunity affects survival. The candidate HPV-specific TCRs and motifs were subsequently tracked in TCR repertoires obtained from some 90 patients with HPV-related cancers. Beyond this particular receptor, the publication reports: The functional definition of HPV-specific T cells was derived from only a couple of HPV16-positive patients, and the survival association was reported for HPV16-positive patients. Among HPV16-positive patients, expansion of HPV-responsive T cells during chemoradiotherapy was associated with better recurrence-free survival. Expansion of candidate HPV-specific clones and E7-related TCR motifs was observed in the tumor microenvironment during treatment, whereas no such expansion was observed for non-HPV-specific T cells.

Repertoires were sampled repeatedly over the course of chemoradiotherapy so that clonal expansion in the tumor microenvironment could be followed. In the case of this clone: The specificity of this receptor is unknown. Base qualities are not recorded, but no much larger clone differs from it by a single base.

Libraries were prepared through the immunoSEQ multiplex PCR assay. TCRdb limited this immuneACCESS table to in-frame rearrangements with V and J called. A share of clones is missing; checked studies link under half to unresolved V genes, and the rest is unexplained. The sample table shows approximately 23,000 clones, and around 94% are seen once. Roughly 20% of the sample is in the top ten clones. Sample: blood, taken from a patient who underwent chemoradiotherapy. The origin of this receptor is a human donor with HPV-associated anogenital cancer.

The DNA sequence follows: TGTGCCAGCAACGACAGGGCCTCTGGGGCCAACGTCCTGACTTTC. Its translation reads: CASNDRASGANVLTF. This receptor chain uses TRBV18 and TRBJ2-6; 7 bases in the junction line up with TRBD1. CDR1 and CDR2 were assigned from the germline V gene as KGHSH and LQKENI. Including cysteine and phenylalanine, the CDR3 has 15 amino acids. The CDR3 DNA has 45 bases and is translated from base 1. V and J are trimmed by 8 bases and 0 bases, and the gene matches miss 4 bases of the junction.